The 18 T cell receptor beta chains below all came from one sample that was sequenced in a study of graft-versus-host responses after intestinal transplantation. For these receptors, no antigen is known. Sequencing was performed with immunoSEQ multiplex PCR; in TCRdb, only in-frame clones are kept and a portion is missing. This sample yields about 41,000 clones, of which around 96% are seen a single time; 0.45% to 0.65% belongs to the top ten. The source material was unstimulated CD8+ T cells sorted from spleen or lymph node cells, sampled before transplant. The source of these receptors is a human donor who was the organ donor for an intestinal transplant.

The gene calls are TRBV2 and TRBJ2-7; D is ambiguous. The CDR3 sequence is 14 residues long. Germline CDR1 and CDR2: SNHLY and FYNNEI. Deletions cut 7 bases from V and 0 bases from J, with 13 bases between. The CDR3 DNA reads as TGTGCCAGCAATCGGCCCACTGGCTCCTACGAGCAGTACTTC. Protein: CASNRPTGSYEQYF.

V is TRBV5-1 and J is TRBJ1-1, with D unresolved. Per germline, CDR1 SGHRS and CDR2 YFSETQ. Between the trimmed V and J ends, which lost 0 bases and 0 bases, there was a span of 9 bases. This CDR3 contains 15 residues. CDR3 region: CASSLEDLMNTEAFF. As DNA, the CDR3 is TGCGCCAGCAGCTTGGAGGACCTTATGAACACTGAAGCTTTCTTT.

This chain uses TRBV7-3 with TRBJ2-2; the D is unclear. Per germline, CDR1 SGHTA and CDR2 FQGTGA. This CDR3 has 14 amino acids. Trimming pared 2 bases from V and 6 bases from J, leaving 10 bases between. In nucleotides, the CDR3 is TGTGCCAGCAGCTTAGTTGGTGGCCCCGGGGAGCTGTTTTTT. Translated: CASSLVGGPGELFF.

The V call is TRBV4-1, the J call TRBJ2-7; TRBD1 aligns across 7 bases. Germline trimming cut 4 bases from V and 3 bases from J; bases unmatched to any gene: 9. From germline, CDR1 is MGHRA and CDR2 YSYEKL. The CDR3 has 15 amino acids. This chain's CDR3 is CASSLGMAGGYEQYF. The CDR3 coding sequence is TGCGCCAGCAGCCTCGGGATGGCAGGGGGCTACGAGCAGTACTTC.

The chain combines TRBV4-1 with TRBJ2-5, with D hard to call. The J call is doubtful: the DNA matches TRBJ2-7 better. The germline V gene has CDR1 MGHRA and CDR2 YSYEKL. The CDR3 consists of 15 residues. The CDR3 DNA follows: TGCGCCAGCAGCCAAGAGGCGCGGACCTCCTACGAGCAGTACTTC. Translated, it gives CASSQEARTSYEQYF.

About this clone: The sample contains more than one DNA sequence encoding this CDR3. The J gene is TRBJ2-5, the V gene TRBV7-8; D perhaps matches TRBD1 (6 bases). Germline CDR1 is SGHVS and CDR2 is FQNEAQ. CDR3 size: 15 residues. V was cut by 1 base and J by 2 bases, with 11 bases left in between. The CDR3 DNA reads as TGTGCCAGCAGCTTAGTTTGGGACACACAAGAGACCCAGTACTTC. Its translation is CASSLVWDTQETQYF.

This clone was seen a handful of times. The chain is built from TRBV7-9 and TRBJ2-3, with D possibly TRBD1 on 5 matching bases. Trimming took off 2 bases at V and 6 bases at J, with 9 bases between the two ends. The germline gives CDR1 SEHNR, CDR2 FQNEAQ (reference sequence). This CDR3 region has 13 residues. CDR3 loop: CASSLPRQDTQYF. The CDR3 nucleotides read TGTGCCAGCAGCTTACCCCGACAGGATACGCAGTATTTT.

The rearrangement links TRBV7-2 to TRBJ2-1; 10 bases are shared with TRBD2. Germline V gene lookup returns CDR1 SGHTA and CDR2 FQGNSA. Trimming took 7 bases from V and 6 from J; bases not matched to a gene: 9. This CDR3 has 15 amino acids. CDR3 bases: TGTGCCAGCACCCCTCCTAGCGGGGGCCCCAATGAGCAGTTCTTC. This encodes CASTPPSGGPNEQFF.

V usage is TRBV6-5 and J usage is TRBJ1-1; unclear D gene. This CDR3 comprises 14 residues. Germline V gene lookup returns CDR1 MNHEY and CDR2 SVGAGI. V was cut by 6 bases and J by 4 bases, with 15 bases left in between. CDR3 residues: CASRLIPGSTEAFF. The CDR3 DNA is TGTGCCAGCAGGCTCATCCCAGGATCCACTGAAGCTTTCTTT.

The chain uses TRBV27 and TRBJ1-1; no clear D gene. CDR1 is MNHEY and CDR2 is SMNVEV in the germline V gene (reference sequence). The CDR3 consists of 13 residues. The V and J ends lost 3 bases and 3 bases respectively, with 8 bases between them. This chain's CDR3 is CASSFGVYTEAFF. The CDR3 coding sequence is TGTGCCAGCAGTTTCGGGGTATACACTGAAGCTTTCTTT.

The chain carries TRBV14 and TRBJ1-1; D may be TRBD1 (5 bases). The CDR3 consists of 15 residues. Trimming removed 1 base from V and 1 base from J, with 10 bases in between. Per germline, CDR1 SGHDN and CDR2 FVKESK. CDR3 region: CASSQVGGGNTEAFF. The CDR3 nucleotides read TGTGCCAGCAGCCAAGTGGGGGGAGGGAACACTGAAGCTTTCTTT.

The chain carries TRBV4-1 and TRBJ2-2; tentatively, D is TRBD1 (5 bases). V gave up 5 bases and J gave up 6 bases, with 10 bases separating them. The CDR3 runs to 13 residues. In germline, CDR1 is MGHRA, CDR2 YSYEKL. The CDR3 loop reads CASSYDSPGELFF. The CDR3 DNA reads TGCGCCAGCAGCTATGACAGCCCCGGGGAGCTGTTTTTT.

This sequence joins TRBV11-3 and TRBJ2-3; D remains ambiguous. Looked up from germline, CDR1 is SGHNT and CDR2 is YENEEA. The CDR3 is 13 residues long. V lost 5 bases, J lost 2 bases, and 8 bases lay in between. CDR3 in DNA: TGTGCCAGCAGCGCCGAATACACAGATACGCAGTATTTT. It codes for CASSAEYTDTQYF.

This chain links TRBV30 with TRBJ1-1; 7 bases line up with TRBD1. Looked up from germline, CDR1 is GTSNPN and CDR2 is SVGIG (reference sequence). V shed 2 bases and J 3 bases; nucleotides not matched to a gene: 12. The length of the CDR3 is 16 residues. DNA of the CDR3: TGTGCCTGGAGTCCACCAATGGACAGGATGCACACTGAAGCTTTCTTT. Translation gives CAWSPPMDRMHTEAFF.

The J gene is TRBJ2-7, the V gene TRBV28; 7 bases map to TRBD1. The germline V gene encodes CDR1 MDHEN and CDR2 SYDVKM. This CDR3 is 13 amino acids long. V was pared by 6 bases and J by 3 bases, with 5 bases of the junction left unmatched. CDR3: CASRSTGNYEQYF. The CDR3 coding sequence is TGTGCCAGCAGATCGACAGGGAACTACGAGCAGTACTTC. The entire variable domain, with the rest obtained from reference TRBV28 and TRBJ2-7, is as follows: DVKVTQSSRYLVKRTGEKVFLECVQDMDHENMFWYRQDPGLGLRLIYFSYDVKMKEKGDIPEGYSVSREKKERFSLILESASTNQTSMYLCASRSTGNYEQYFGPGTRLTVT.

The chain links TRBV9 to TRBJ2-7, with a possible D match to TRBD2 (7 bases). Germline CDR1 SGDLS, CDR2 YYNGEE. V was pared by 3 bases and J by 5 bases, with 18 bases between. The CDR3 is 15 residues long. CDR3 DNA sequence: TGTGCCAGCAGCGAGATGGGGGGGCGAAGGGACGAGCAGTACTTC. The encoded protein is CASSEMGGRRDEQYF.

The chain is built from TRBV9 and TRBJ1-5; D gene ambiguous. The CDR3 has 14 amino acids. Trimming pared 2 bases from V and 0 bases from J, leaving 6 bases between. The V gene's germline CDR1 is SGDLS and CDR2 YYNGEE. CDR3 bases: TGTGCCAGCAGCGTCGGAGATAGCAATCAGCCCCAGCATTTT. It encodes CASSVGDSNQPQHF.

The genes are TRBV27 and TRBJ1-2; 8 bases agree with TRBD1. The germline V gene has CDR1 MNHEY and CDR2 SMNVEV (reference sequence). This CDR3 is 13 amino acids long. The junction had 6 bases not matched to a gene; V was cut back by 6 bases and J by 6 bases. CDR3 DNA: TGTGCCAGCAGCAGGACAGGGTTGGATGGCTACACCTTC. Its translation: CASSRTGLDGYTF.